This T cell receptor (beta chain) was retrieved from a study of T cell repertoires in cytomegalovirus infection (dated by TCRdb to the late 2010s). For context, the study as a whole: The peptide stimulations were aimed at well-studied HLA-B-restricted epitopes as well as recently identified HLA-C-restricted CMV epitopes, whose presentation resists viral immunomodulation. Donor HLA type was relevant to the analysis, because carriage of CMV infection together with the matching HLA type was indicated by public TCR beta signatures. On the study overall, not on this receptor specifically: In both this cohort and an independent cohort of over 350 donors, the cumulative frequency of public TCR beta family members distinguished carriers of CMV infection plus the relevant HLA type. The ex vivo response was dominated by HLA-C-restricted CMV-specific TCR beta clonotypes, and the single most frequent clonotype in two of eight donors was supplied by these HLA-C-restricted clonotypes.

In the paper's terms, the treatment or condition label means: in vitro stimulation with specific CMV peptide epitopes to enrich CMV-specific T cells. A note on this clonotype: Its specific antigen is unknown. Per-nucleotide qualities are absent, and no much larger clonotype sits a single base away.

Sequencer: Illumina HiSeq 1500. Using fastp at Q25 and MiXCR, TCRdb reprocessed the public reads and kept productive beta chains. Rows are combined by CDR3 protein, so each entry shows the most common genes and DNA. This sample comprises about 920,000 distinct CDR3 sequences, more than 25% of them detected only once. Around 15% of the sample lies in the top ten. Including the terminal cysteine and phenylalanine, the CDR3 comprises 14 residues. This entry keeps only the CDR3 DNA: 42 bases, framed from base 1. Taken from the germline V gene, the CDR1 and CDR2 loops are MGHDK and SYGVNS. The trim is 8 bases for V and 1 base for J, with a gap of 14 bases between the germline ends.

This receptor was taken from a human donor in good health (CMV status not recorded). Some clones in this sample may be carry-over from other donors' samples. In this chain, TRBV25-1 is recombined with TRBJ1-1, with a tentative D gene TRBD1 over 5 matching bases. Sequencing was performed on cultured CD8+ T cells from PBMCs, taken from culture after CMV antigen stimulation. The CDR3 reads CASGPGSRNTEAFF. In nucleotides, the sequence is TGTGCCAGCGGCCCAGGGAGTCGGAACACTGAAGCTTTCTTT.